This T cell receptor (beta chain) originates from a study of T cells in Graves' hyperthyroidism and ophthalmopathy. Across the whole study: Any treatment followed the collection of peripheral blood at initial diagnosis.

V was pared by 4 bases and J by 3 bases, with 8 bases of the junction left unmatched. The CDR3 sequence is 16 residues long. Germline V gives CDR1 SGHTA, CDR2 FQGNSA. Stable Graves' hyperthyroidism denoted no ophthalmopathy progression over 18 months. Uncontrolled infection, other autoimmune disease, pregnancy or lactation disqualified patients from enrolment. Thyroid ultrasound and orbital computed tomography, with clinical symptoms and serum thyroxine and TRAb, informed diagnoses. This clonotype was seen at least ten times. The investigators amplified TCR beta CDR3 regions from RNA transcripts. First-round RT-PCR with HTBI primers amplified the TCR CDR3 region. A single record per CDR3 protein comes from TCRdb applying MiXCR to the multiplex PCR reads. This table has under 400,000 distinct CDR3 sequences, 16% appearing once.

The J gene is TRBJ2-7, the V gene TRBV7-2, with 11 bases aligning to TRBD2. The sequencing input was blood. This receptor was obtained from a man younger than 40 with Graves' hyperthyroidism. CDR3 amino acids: CASSSGTSGTIYEQYF. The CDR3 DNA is TGTGCCAGCAGCTCCGGGACTAGCGGAACGATCTACGAGCAGTACTTC.